The text below deals with one T cell receptor beta chain. Only one count was recorded for this clone. Its antigen specificity is not known. No per-base quality is available; no much larger clone lies one base away. Per the germline V gene, MGHRA is the CDR1 and YSYEKL is the CDR2. The cysteine opens and the phenylalanine closes a CDR3 of 16 amino acids. The entry retains the CDR3 DNA only, 48 bases that are in frame from base 1. V is cut by 0 bases and J by 7 bases, and the space between the germline ends is 18 bases. The cohort consisted of 600 to 750 healthy bone marrow donors. Cohort members were all nominally healthy when sampled, although unrecorded immune exposures were likely present. The donor was CMV seropositive and was included in the group of approximately 310 seropositive cohort members. Every donor gave a peripheral blood sample, and the peripheral blood mononuclear cells from that sample were used for TCR beta sequencing. Genomic DNA extraction from the blood cell samples was performed with the Qiagen DNeasy Blood Extraction Kit.

The sample originates from a study of cytomegalovirus exposure and HLA in healthy donors (dated by TCRdb to about 2017). Background on the whole study: An earlier analysis of approximately 640 of the donors reported roughly 300 Gb of sequence data and 100 million to 130 million unique TCR beta sequences from 150 million to 200 million T cells. Along with the roughly 610-subject first cohort, a separate validation cohort of 120 different subjects was used. An early release covering roughly 640 HLA-typed donors comprised approximately 300 gigabases of sequencing data and 65 million to 100 million unique TCR sequences. A handful of DR-DQ haplotypes were handled as single units for association and clustering because linkage in the cohort was strong. The later analysis used no new phenotypic data to find candidate immune exposures, relying instead on TCR beta sequences and their occurrence across donors. Typing coverage differed by locus: A, B, C, DRB1 and DQB1 were typed in roughly 620-630 donors, DQA1 in around 500, DPA1 in 600 to 610, and DPB1 in approximately 450. An earlier analysis of roughly 580 of the donors used high-throughput TCR beta sequencing to judge whether each TCR beta V gene segment behaved as functional or pseudogenic. HLA typing included class I and class II loci at four-digit resolution. Every discovery cohort repertoire had been produced on one sequencing platform. To study patterns of TCR occurrence, a later analysis re-analyzed previously published TCR beta repertoires from under 750 donors and added high-resolution HLA genotyping. Donor age, sex, ethnicity and CMV serostatus were collected together with the repertoire data. The aim of the study was to test whether cataloging public T cell receptors could identify signatures of past pathogen exposure. The study combined high-throughput TCR immunosequencing, statistical association of individual TCRs with disease status, and machine learning to predict cytomegalovirus infection status. Of the 350 to 450 genotyped donors, 81% were placed in the genetic ancestry cluster associated with self-reported Caucasian donors. The study used immunosequencing to profile the T cell repertoires of several hundred subjects and linked those repertoires to cytomegalovirus serostatus. In a later genetic analysis, genome-wide SNP genotypes for about 65% of the 666 donors were used, and that subset was treated as a discovery cohort. Among a few hundred genotyped donors of the cohort, an average of approximately 240,000 unique TCR beta nucleotide sequences were sequenced per donor, about a sixth of them non-productive.

Libraries were prepared through the immunoSEQ multiplex PCR assay. For the multiplex PCR, a mixture combining 60 forward primers for TCR Vbeta segments and 13 reverse primers for TCR Jbeta segments was used. The CDR3 region of rearranged TCR beta genes was amplified from genomic DNA with a multiplex PCR assay. Amplified TCR beta libraries were sequenced as 87-base-pair reads on the Illumina HiSeq System. The study's processing was this. Across the 640 or so repertoires, a later analysis counted approximately 83 million unique TCR beta chains, around 10 million of which were shared by at least two donors. A nearest-neighbor algorithm error-corrected the raw reads and collapsed the reads into unique sequences, merging closely related sequences to remove PCR and sequencing errors. CDR3 sequences were aligned to IMGT reference sequences to assign V, D and J gene segments. For a sequence to be retained, a match of at least six nucleotides to both a V gene segment and a J gene segment was required. A rearrangement was called productive if the CDR3 had no stop codons and remained in frame with V and J, and every other rearrangement was called non-productive. Following IMGT convention, CDR3 was defined as the stretch from the second conserved V-encoded cysteine to the conserved J-encoded phenylalanine. In an earlier analysis of more than 550 of the donors, sequences lacking an unambiguous match to a single V gene segment were excluded. An earlier analysis of fewer than 750 of the donors classified V segments as functional when productive rearrangements were above 56.7% and as segregating when the standard deviation between donors was above 5%. A statistical classification framework was built to diagnose cytomegalovirus status from the catalog of TCR beta chain sequences. In a later analysis, V and J genes were assigned by comparing TCR nucleotide sequences against IMGT/GENE-DB human TR gene sequences. Using the TCRdist pipeline, a later analysis assigned CDR3 sequences along with most-parsimonious VDJ recombination scenarios. In a later analysis, every TCR beta chain was defined by the combination of its CDR3 amino acid sequence and its V-gene family, and reads without a unique V-gene family were dropped. As a way to deal with suspected cross-contamination and a sequencing artifact, a later analysis dropped 592 nucleotide sequences that were highly shared and had low generation probability. For each public chain, a later analysis derived a clonal expansion index from normalized ranks of inferred template counts within each repertoire. In a later analysis, generation probabilities were computed using a VDJ recombination model fitted to out-of-frame rearrangements, and the results were checked against IGoR. A later analysis scored TCR-TCR, TCR-HLA and TCR-CMV co-occurrence with hypergeometric tests, applying a repertoire-size bias correction to TCR pairs. False discovery rates were estimated in a later analysis by permuting HLA or CMV assignments 20 times. In a later analysis, co-occurring TCRs were grouped using DBSCAN, and TCRdist sequence similarity was added for clustering within HLA-allele-positive subsets. Repertoires with fewer than 30,000 or more than 120,000 public chains were left out of co-occurrence clustering, as were five repertoires with anomalous nucleotide sharing. In its TCRdb copy, this immuneACCESS table keeps in-frame sequences only and misses some clones. Where compared with another copy, unresolved V genes explain less than half of these, and the others have no known cause. From that table come the V and J calls and clone size; the DNA was used to work out D and trimming. A total of about 170,000 clones appear in this sample, 75% to 85% of them only once. Clones ranked in the top ten supply 4.9% of the sample.

What the study reported, not specific to this receptor: A later analysis associated roughly 17,000 TCR beta sequences with specific HLA alleles at a false discovery rate of 0.05. HLA typing was unavailable for some donors at each locus, so association tests used only the typed subset. A later genetic analysis reported fewer N-insertions in productive TCRs among donors in an Asian-associated ancestry cluster than the approximately 670-donor mean. Because the 87-base-pair reads could not distinguish some IMGT-functional V segments, including TRBV6-2 and TRBV6-3, those segments were excluded. An earlier analysis of approximately 570 of the donors showed that most TCR beta V segments appeared in productive rearrangements either about 90% or about 30% of the time, which broadly matched IMGT annotations. According to the authors, the approach could potentially be generalized to other disease states and immunological phenotypes. In a later analysis, HLA-associated TCR beta chains showed more clonal expansion and lower generation probabilities than non-associated chains that were equally common. The sequencing pipeline was judged likely to have produced a cluster of highly shared sequence variants as a technical artifact. In a later genetic analysis, a missense DCLRE1C variant was associated with V-gene and J-gene trimming of TCR beta chains, and the association was replicated in an independent cohort. The presence/absence analyses assumed that sequencing depth was roughly uniform across donors, and that assumption may not be true. In vitro tests confirmed that a few of the cytomegalovirus-associated TCR beta chains recognize cytomegalovirus antigens. Because counts were too low, about 15 rarely observed V segments, including chromosome 9 orphons, were left out of the earlier analysis of some 640 of the donors. In both the original and validation cohorts, the classifier was reported to diagnose cytomegalovirus status with high specificity and sensitivity. A further reported finding was that TCR beta sequences accurately predicted the HLA-A and HLA-B alleles for most subjects in the first cohort. According to a later analysis, TCR association rates differed among HLA loci, with DRB1 alleles showing the most associated TCRs and HLA-C alleles showing the fewest. Most TCR sequences were observed very rarely across donors, whereas some public TCRs were present in many individuals. When HLA alleles, especially DR and DQ, strongly co-occurred, attributing TCR associations to individual alleles was difficult. A later analysis found that most CMV-associated TCR beta chains appeared HLA-restricted, with HLA associations seemingly driven largely by CMV exposure. A later analysis reported that several top co-occurrence clusters appeared linked to parvovirus B19, influenza, CMV and Epstein-Barr virus. A total of some 180 TCR beta chains were listed by the study as associated with cytomegalovirus. Only TCR beta chains were sequenced in this cohort, and the absence of alpha or paired-chain data limited detectable features. Linkage disequilibrium might explain the correlated functional status among segregating V segments, but an unknown experimental factor could not be ruled out. Immune exposure information for the cohort was limited to CMV serostatus.

The sequence came from a woman aged 18 to 35 in good health and CMV-seropositive. The rearranged segments are TRBV4-1 and TRBJ1-1, and the D gene may be TRBD1, 6 bases matching. Sequenced material: PBMCs. The nucleotide sequence is TGCGCCAGCAGCCAAGAATCCATAACAGGGACGGGTGAAGCTTTCTTT. Translated, this gives CASSQESITGTGEAFF.